The source of this T cell receptor beta chain is a study of blood T cell repertoires in COVID-19. Study details: From the United States, Italy and Spain came samples of acute and convalescent COVID-19.

The CDR3 runs to 14 residues. CDR1 and CDR2 (germline): SGDLS, YYNGEE. Trimming at V came to 2 bases and at J to 10 bases, leaving 8 bases not matched to a gene. The protocol was immunoSEQ multiplex PCR, while the TCRdb copy is restricted to in-frame clones and leaves out a portion. The profile shows under 75,000 clones, over 55% of them singletons. Of note for this clone: Additional DNA sequences in this sample encode the identical CDR3.

The receptor's source is a woman in her 70s with COVID-19, enrolled during active disease. The rearrangement uses TRBV9 and TRBJ2-1; 8 bases agree with TRBD2. The sample consisted of peripheral blood. CDR3 coding DNA: TGTGCCAGCAGCGTCCTACTAGCGGCAGACGAGCAGTTCTTC. Amino acid sequence: CASSVLLAADEQFF.